One sample yielded the 4 T cell receptor beta chains listed below, sequenced in a study of T cells in Graves' hyperthyroidism and ophthalmopathy. What was amplified from RNA transcripts were TCR beta CDR3 regions. The HTBI primer set was used in a first-round RT-PCR of the TCR CDR3. In TCRdb, the multiplex PCR reads were re-called with MiXCR into one record per CDR3 protein. Among some 500,000 distinct CDR3 sequences listed, around 22% were seen once. Source material: blood. These receptors were obtained from a woman in her thirties with Graves' ophthalmopathy.

A few counts support this clonotype. The chain joins TRBV27 to TRBJ1-1, with 7 bases that match TRBD1. V gave up 5 bases and J gave up 4 bases; unmatched junction bases: 7. This CDR3 is built from 14 residues. Germline V gene data show CDR1 as MNHEY and CDR2 as SMNVEV (reference sequence). In DNA form, the CDR3 reads TGTGCCAGCAGTAAGACAGGGTCTGGCACTGAAGCTTTCTTT. Encoded protein: CASSKTGSGTEAFF.

V is TRBV7-2 and J is TRBJ1-2, with no clear D. V lost 2 bases and J 4 bases, leaving 8 bases between the germline ends. Germline V CDR1 and CDR2: SGHTA, FQGNSA. The CDR3 is 13 amino acids. CDR3 loop: CASSLLGFYGYTF. For the CDR3, the DNA is TGTGCCAGCAGCTTACTGGGCTTCTATGGCTACACCTTC.

This clonotype was seen many times. The rearrangement uses TRBV9 and TRBJ1-1, with D hard to call. The CDR3 has 15 residues. Trimming removed 0 bases from V and 2 bases from J, with 11 bases in between. Germline V gene sequence: CDR1 SGDLS, CDR2 YYNGEE. CDR3 amino acids: CASSVVEPANTEAFF. The DNA of the CDR3 is TGTGCCAGCAGCGTAGTCGAGCCCGCTAACACTGAAGCTTTCTTT.

V is TRBV4-1 and J is TRBJ2-4; no reliable D call. Germline V CDR1 and CDR2: MGHRA, YSYEKL. The V gene lost 0 bases and the J gene lost 3 bases, with 12 bases spanning the gap. The CDR3 loop spans 16 amino acids. The CDR3 region has the DNA TGCGCCAGCAGCCAAGATGACTCCAGCGTCAAAAACATTCAGTACTTC. Its protein product is CASSQDDSSVKNIQYF.